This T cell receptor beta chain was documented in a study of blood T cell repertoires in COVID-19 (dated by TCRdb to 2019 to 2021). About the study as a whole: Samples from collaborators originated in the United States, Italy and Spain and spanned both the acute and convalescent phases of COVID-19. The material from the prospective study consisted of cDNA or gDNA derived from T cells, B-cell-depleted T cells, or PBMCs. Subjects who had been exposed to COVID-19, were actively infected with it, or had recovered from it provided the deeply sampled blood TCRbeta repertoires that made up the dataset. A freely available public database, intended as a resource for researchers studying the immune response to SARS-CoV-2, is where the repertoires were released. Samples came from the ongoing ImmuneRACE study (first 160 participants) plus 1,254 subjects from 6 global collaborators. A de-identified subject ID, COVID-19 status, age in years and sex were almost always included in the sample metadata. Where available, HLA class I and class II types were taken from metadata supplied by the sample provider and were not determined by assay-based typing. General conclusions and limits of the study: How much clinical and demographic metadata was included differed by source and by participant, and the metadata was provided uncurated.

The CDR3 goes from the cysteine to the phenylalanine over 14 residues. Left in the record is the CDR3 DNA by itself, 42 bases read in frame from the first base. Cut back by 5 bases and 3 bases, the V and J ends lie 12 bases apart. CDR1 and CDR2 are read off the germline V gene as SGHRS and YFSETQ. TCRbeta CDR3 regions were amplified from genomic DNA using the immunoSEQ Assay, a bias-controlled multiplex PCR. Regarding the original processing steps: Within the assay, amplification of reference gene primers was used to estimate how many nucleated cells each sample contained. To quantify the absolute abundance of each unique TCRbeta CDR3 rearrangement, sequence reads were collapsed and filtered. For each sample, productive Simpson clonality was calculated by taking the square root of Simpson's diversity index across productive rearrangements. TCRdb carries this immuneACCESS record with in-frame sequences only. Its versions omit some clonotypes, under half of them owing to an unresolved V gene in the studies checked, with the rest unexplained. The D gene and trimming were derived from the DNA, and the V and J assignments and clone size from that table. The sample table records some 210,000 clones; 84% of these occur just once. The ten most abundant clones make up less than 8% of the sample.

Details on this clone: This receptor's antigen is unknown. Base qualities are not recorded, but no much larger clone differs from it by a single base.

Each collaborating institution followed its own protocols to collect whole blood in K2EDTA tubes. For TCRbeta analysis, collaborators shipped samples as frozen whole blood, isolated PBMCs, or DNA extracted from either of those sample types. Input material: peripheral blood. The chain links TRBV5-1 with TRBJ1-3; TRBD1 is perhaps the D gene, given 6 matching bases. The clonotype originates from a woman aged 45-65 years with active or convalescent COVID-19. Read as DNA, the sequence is TGCGCCAGCAGGTTAGGACAGAATGGAAACACCATATATTTT. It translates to CASRLGQNGNTIYF.